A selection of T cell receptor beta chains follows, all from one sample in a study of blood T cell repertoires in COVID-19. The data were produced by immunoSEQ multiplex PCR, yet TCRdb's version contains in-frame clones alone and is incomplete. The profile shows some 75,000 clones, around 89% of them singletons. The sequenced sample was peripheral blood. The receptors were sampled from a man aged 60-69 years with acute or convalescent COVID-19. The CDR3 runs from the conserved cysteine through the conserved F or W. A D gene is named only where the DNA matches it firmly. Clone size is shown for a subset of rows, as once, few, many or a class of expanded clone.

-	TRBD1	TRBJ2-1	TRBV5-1	CASINEPGQGFYNEQFF	TGCGCCAGCATCAACGAACCGGGACAGGGCTTTTACAATGAGCAGTTCTTC
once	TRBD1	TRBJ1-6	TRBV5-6	CASSLVTGGESPLHF	TGTGCCAGCAGCTTGGTGACAGGGGGCGAATCACCCCTCCACTTT
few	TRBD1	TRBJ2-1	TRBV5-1	CASSLSTGGFNEQFF	TGCGCCAGCAGCTTGTCGACAGGGGGCTTCAATGAGCAGTTCTTC
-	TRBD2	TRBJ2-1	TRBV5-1	CASKPGGGGLAEENEQFF	TGCGCCAGTAAGCCGGGAGGGGGTGGACTAGCGGAGGAAAATGAGCAGTTCTTC
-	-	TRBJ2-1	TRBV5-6	CASSLEEGRRYNEQFF	TGTGCCAGCAGCTTGGAAGAGGGCAGGAGATACAATGAGCAGTTCTTC
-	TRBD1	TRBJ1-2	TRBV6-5	CASRRQGAGGYTF	TGTGCCAGCAGACGGCAGGGGGCTGGGGGCTACACCTTC
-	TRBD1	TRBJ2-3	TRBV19	CASSIGGTGGTDTQYF	TGTGCCAGTAGTATAGGCGGGACAGGAGGGACAGATACGCAGTATTTT
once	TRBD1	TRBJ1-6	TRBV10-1	CASSEGQENSPLHF	TGCGCCAGCAGTGAAGGACAGGAAAATTCACCCCTCCACTTT
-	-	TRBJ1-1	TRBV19	CASMRGGSGTEAFF	TGTGCCAGTATGAGGGGCGGGAGCGGCACTGAAGCTTTCTTT
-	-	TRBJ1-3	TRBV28	CASSFERNTIYF	TGTGCCAGCAGTTTCGAGAGAAACACCATATATTTT
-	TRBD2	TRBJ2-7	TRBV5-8	CASSPTSGRVEQYF	TGTGCCAGCAGCCCAACTAGCGGGAGGGTTGAGCAGTACTTC
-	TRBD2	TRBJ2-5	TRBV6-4	CASSATSGGLETQYF	TGTGCCAGCAGTGCCACTAGCGGGGGGCTGGAGACCCAGTACTTC
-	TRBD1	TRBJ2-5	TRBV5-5	CASSLRRGTGVQETQYF	TGTGCCAGCAGCTTAAGGAGGGGGACAGGCGTCCAAGAGACCCAGTACTTC
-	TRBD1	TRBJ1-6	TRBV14	CASSQKTGPSSYNSPLHF	TGTGCCAGCAGCCAAAAGACAGGGCCGAGCTCCTATAATTCACCCCTCCACTTT
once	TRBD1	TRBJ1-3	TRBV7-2	CASSHSTGVFSGNTIYF	TGTGCCAGCAGCCACTCCACAGGGGTGTTCTCTGGAAACACCATATATTTT
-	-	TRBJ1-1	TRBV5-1	CASSFGSTEAFF	TGCGCCAGCAGCTTCGGGTCTACTGAAGCTTTCTTT
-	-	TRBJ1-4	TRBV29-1	CSGTTNEKLFF	TGCAGCGGGACTACCAATGAAAAACTGTTTTTT
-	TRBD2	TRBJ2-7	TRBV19	CASRSSGGSEQYF	TGTGCCAGTAGGAGTTCGGGAGGTTCCGAGCAGTACTTC
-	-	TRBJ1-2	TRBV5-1	CASSLASRQQGYTF	TGCGCCAGCAGCTTGGCTTCGAGACAGCAGGGCTACACCTTC
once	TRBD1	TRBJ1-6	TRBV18	CASSSRQGGDLSPLHF	TGTGCCAGCTCATCACGACAGGGAGGTGATTTGTCACCCCTCCACTTT
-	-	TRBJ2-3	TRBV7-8	CASSPSVTQYF	TGTGCCAGCAGCCCGTCCGTTACGCAGTATTTT
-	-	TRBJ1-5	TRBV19	CASSIPNRDNQPQHF	TGTGCCAGTAGTATCCCTAACCGTGACAATCAGCCCCAGCATTTT
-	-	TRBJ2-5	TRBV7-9	CASSLGLGGETQYF	TGTGCCAGCAGCCTTGGACTCGGTGGGGAGACCCAGTACTTC
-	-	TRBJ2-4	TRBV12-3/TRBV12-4	CASSFGRDGIQYF	TGTGCCAGCAGTTTCGGCAGGGATGGCATTCAGTACTTC
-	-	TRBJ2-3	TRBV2	CASSFESTDTQYF	TGTGCCAGCTCCTTCGAGAGTACAGATACGCAGTATTTT
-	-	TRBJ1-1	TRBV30	CAWSVRPGGGEAFF	TGTGCCTGGAGTGTACGACCCGGAGGAGGTGAAGCTTTCTTT
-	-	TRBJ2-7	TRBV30	CAWSVGTLDSYEQYF	TGTGCCTGGAGTGTAGGGACACTAGACTCCTACGAGCAGTACTTC
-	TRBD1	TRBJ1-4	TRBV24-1	CATSYSLRDRGAGVVNEKLFF	TGTGCCACCAGTTATTCCTTAAGAGACAGGGGGGCTGGGGTTGTTAATGAAAAACTGTTTTTT
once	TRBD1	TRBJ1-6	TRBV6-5	CATQGAGGYSPLHF	TGTGCCACCCAAGGCGCAGGGGGCTATTCACCCCTCCACTTT
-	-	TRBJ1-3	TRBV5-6	CASSPRDRGNTIYF	TGTGCCAGCAGCCCCCGAGACAGGGGAAACACCATATATTTT
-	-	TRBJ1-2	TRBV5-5	CASRLTGSDGYTF	TGTGCCAGCAGATTGACGGGGTCGGATGGCTACACCTTC
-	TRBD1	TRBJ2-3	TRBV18	CASSPRTGSDAQYF	TGTGCCAGCTCACCCCGGACAGGGTCGGATGCGCAGTATTTT